These T cell receptor beta chains were read from a single sample in a study of blood T cells in healthy people across ages. MiXCR was run by TCRdb on the 5' RACE reads, yielding one entry per CDR3 protein. The sample has about 1,500,000 distinct CDR3 sequences; 35% to 45% are singletons. The sequenced sample consisted of blood. The receptors stem from a woman under 30 in good health. The CDR3 runs from the conserved cysteine through the conserved F or W.

V | CDR3
TRBV27 | CASSQTALTTEAFF
TRBV27 | CASRPLGGSSYEQYF
TRBV27 | CASSLSMAGETQYF
TRBV15 | CATSRVVVTETQYF
TRBV20-1 | CSASKGTSGMGDTQYF
TRBV28 | CASSLRSNTEAYF
TRBV10-3 | CAISPVGEGSYEQYF
TRBV3-1 | CASSGTGGANIQYF
TRBV24-1 | CATSDGGNAEETQYF
TRBV6-2/TRBV6-3 | CASRSGTGVNEQFF
TRBV20-1 | CSAIGRDSLTDTQYF
TRBV20-1 | CSGLAGLNEQFF
TRBV28 | CASSLDPAIREAFF
TRBV6-4 | CASSARLNTEAFF
TRBV9 | CASSATATRGYGYTF
TRBV12-3/TRBV12-4 | CASSLGLAGVETQFF
TRBV27 | CASSLSAAGDPGELFF
TRBV15 | CATSEAGRYTEAFF
TRBV20-1 | CSARARSNDEQYF
TRBV7-2 | CASSLFQNQETQYF
TRBV4-1 | CASSQERLPQGDTGELFF
TRBV30 | CAWSVGISGGRETQYF
TRBV20-1 | CSTREESTDTQYF
TRBV4-1 | CASSQDWTGVYNEQFF
TRBV7-2 | CASSFGGLAEPYEQYF
TRBV20-1 | CSARRDSSGYGYTF
TRBV9 | CASSAGLDGEGRYEQYF
TRBV7-2 | CASSLAHTSGSVYTQYF
TRBV20-1 | CSAAGGHEQFF
TRBV27 | CAGSLRATGTASNQPQHF
TRBV7-6 | CASSSEGGQAEQFF
TRBV10-3 | CAISGQGGSPLHF
TRBV29-1 | CSVEEGGGSYEQYF
TRBV4-1 | CASSQDAGDNYGYTF
TRBV20-1 | CSARVWDRINYGYTF
TRBV20-1 | CSSVLSSPEQYF
TRBV20-1 | CSAYTGGRGSRNEQFF
TRBV29-1 | CSVRGGSNYEQYF
TRBV5-5 | CASSSPGLEGIQYF
TRBV14 | CASSQDPGQGLYGYTF
TRBV12-3/TRBV12-4 | CASTNPSSGYTF
TRBV3-1 | CASNPGTSPMFF